One sample yielded the 6 T cell receptor beta chains listed below, sequenced in a study of shared clonotypes between healthy human individuals. Clones were sequenced by immunoSEQ multiplex PCR, and TCRdb holds only the in-frame ones, with some missing. The sample has about 2.3 million clones, approximately 93% seen once; the top ten hold under 0.45%. The sequenced sample consisted of naive CD4+ T cells from PBMCs. Subset defined: CD45RA+ positively selected. The receptors shown here come from a man aged 18-30 years in good health. Some clones in this sample may be carry-over from other donors' samples.

A note on this clone: The same CDR3 can be traced to other DNA sequences in this sample. CDR3 sequence: CASSTGQGETQYF. The CDR3 DNA follows: TGCGCCAGCAGCACGGGACAGGGTGAGACCCAGTACTTC. The chain is built from TRBV5-1 and TRBJ2-5; 9 nucleotides align to TRBD1. Germline loops: CDR1 SGHRS, CDR2 YFSETQ. The V segment lost 4 bases and the J segment 5 bases; nucleotides outside the gene matches: 3. The CDR3 has 13 residues.

The rearrangement joins TRBV28 to TRBJ1-1; 7 bases fit TRBD1. The length of the CDR3 is 14 residues. Germline-derived CDR1 and CDR2 are MDHEN and SYDVKM. The V segment lost 2 bases and the J segment 0 bases; nucleotides outside the gene matches: 0. DNA of the CDR3: TGTGCCAGCAGTTTAGACAGGGTGAACACTGAAGCTTTCTTT. It encodes CASSLDRVNTEAFF.

This sequence joins TRBV2 and TRBJ2-1; possibly TRBD1 for D (6 bases). Germline CDR1 is SNHLY and CDR2 is FYNNEI. Trimming left V 4 bases short and J 0 bases short, with 10 bases between. CDR3 length: 15 amino acids. The CDR3: CASSAGTLSYNEQFF. CDR3 sequence (DNA): TGTGCCAGCAGTGCAGGGACACTCTCCTACAATGAGCAGTTCTTC. The full variable domain, its missing parts supplied by reference TRBV2 and TRBJ2-1, is EPEVTQTPSHQVTQMGQEVILRCVPISNHLYFYWYRQILGQKVEFLVSFYNNEISEKSEIFDDQFSVERPDGSNFTLKIRSTKLEDSAMYFCASSAGTLSYNEQFFGPGTRLTVL.

CDR3 nucleotides: TGCGCCAGCAAAACCGGGACCGCAACAAACTATGGCTACACCTTC. It is translated as CASKTGTATNYGYTF. The chain couples TRBV5-1 to TRBJ1-2, with D perhaps matching TRBD1 (5 bases). CDR3 length: 15 amino acids. The germline V gene has CDR1 SGHRS and CDR2 YFSETQ. Between the trimmed V and J ends, which lost 6 bases and 2 bases, there was a span of 17 bases.

This clone was seen just once. V usage is TRBV30 and J usage is TRBJ2-7; D is possibly TRBD2 (6 bases). Germline CDR1 and CDR2: GTSNPN and SVGIG (reference sequence). The CDR3 extends over 13 amino acids. Trimming removed 6 bases from V and 2 bases from J, with 14 bases in between. CDR3 region: CACTGTSTYEQYF. Here the CDR3 DNA reads TGTGCCTGTACCGGGACTTCGACCTACGAGCAGTACTTC.

This chain connects TRBV2 to TRBJ1-4; D possibly corresponds to TRBD1 (5 bases). V was shortened by 2 bases and J by 10 bases, with 14 bases between the two germline ends. The CDR3 runs to 14 residues. Germline loops: CDR1 SNHLY, CDR2 FYNNEI. The CDR3 is CASSEKGGTSKLFF. The CDR3 DNA follows: TGTGCCAGCAGTGAAAAGGGCGGGACTTCAAAACTGTTTTTT. The full variable domain, its missing parts supplied by reference TRBV2 and TRBJ1-4, is EPEVTQTPSHQVTQMGQEVILRCVPISNHLYFYWYRQILGQKVEFLVSFYNNEISEKSEIFDDQFSVERPDGSNFTLKIRSTKLEDSAMYFCASSEKGGTSKLFFGSGTQLSVL.